The 28 T cell receptor beta chains in this list originate from one sample, sequenced in a study of T cell changes during pregnancy in multiple sclerosis. TCRdb's table, derived via immunoSEQ multiplex PCR, lists solely in-frame clones and lacks some. Of nearly 45,000 clones in the sample, 96% are singletons; the top ten hold approximately 1%. The source was peripheral blood, collected in the second trimester of pregnancy. The receptors were sampled from a female donor with multiple sclerosis, enrolled in a pregnancy study.

V gene TRBV7-3 combines with J gene TRBJ2-2; D is possibly TRBD2 (6 bases). The germline V gene has CDR1 SGHTA and CDR2 FQGTGA. This CDR3 is 17 amino acids long. V lost 5 bases and J lost 2, with 18 bases in between. CDR3 coding DNA: TGTGCCAGCAGCCCTGGGCGGGGTCTTCCAAACACCGGGGAGCTGTTTTTT. It encodes CASSPGRGLPNTGELFF.

This chain joins TRBV6-5 and TRBJ2-7, with TRBD2 identical over 10 bases. The CDR3 totals 15 residues. Germline lookup yields CDR1 MNHEY and CDR2 SVGAGI. J gave up 11 bases and V 6 bases, and 16 bases lay outside the gene matches. CDR3 nucleotide sequence: TGTGCCAGCAGACCACTAGCGGGGCGCATTTACGGGGAGTACTTC. This gives the protein CASRPLAGRIYGEYF.

This chain connects TRBV2 to TRBJ2-6, with 9 bases fitting TRBD1. The CDR3 has 17 residues. The germline V gene has CDR1 SNHLY and CDR2 FYNNEI. The junction had 4 bases not matched to a gene; V was cut back by 4 bases and J by 0 bases. This chain's CDR3 is CASSGGQGGSGANVLTF. CDR3 DNA sequence: TGTGCCAGCAGTGGGGGACAGGGCGGCTCTGGGGCCAACGTCCTGACTTTC.

The chain combines TRBV18 with TRBJ2-1, with 16 bases identical to TRBD2. This CDR3 comprises 18 residues. The V segment lost 3 bases and the J segment 0 bases; nucleotides outside the gene matches: 2. The germline V gene has CDR1 KGHSH and CDR2 LQKENI. CDR3: CASSPGLAGGSSYNEQFF. The CDR3 DNA reads TGTGCCAGCTCACCGGGACTAGCGGGAGGGAGCTCCTACAATGAGCAGTTCTTC.

The rearrangement links TRBV19 to TRBJ1-1; 9 positions match TRBD1. Trimming took 6 bases from V and 4 from J; bases not matched to a gene: 3. CDR1 and CDR2 from the germline V gene are LNHDA and SQIVND (reference sequence). CDR3 length equals 13 residues. The CDR3 here is CASSKQGATEAFF. The CDR3 DNA follows: TGTGCCAGTAGCAAACAGGGGGCCACTGAAGCTTTCTTT.

This clone was counted once. The chain employs TRBV13 and TRBJ2-5; 7 positions match TRBD2. This CDR3 region has 14 residues. The V gene end was trimmed by 0 bases and the J gene end by 7 bases; junction bases not matched to a gene: 5. Germline loops: CDR1 PRHDT, CDR2 FYEKMQ (reference sequence). Here the CDR3 reads CASSLGRGKGTQYF. In DNA form, the CDR3 reads TGTGCCAGCAGCTTAGGGCGGGGGAAAGGGACCCAGTACTTC.

J is TRBJ1-1 and V is TRBV10-3; TRBD1 might be the D (5 bases). The germline V gene encodes CDR1 ENHRY and CDR2 SYGVKD. The CDR3 runs 16 residues. V lost 0 bases to trimming and J lost 4 bases, with 15 bases between them. CDR3 bases: TGTGCCATCAGTGAGTCGCCCAGGGCGTCGGGCACTGAAGCTTTCTTT. Translating it yields CAISESPRASGTEAFF.

The rearrangement uses TRBV5-1 and TRBJ2-3, with TRBD2 matching over 8 bases. The CDR3 has 16 amino acids. Germline CDR1 SGHRS, CDR2 YFSETQ. V lost 2 bases to trimming and J lost 3 bases; unmatched junction nucleotides: 8. The CDR3 DNA reads TGCGCCAGCAGCTTAGGGAGCGGGAGTAGTACAGATACGCAGTATTTT. Its protein is CASSLGSGSSTDTQYF.

The chain has TRBV18 and TRBJ1-6; 7 nucleotides match TRBD1. The CDR3 runs to 15 residues. Germline V gene sequence: CDR1 KGHSH, CDR2 LQKENI. The J segment lost 9 bases and the V segment lost 3 bases, leaving 8 bases of the junction unmatched. The CDR3 DNA reads as TGTGCCAGCTCACCTTTAGGGGGCGCGAGTTCACCCCTCCACTTT. Its protein is CASSPLGGASSPLHF.

This chain links TRBV4-2 with TRBJ2-1, with D perhaps matching TRBD2 (6 bases). Trimming left V 0 bases short and J 5 bases short, with 17 bases between. Per the germline V gene, CDR1 is LGHNA and CDR2 is YNFKEQ. This CDR3 spans 17 amino acids. As DNA, the CDR3 is TGTGCCAGCAGCCAAGACCCGGGACTCGGCGGTCACAATGAGCAGTTCTTC. It codes for CASSQDPGLGGHNEQFF.

The gene calls are TRBV7-9 and TRBJ2-3; maybe TRBD2 (7 bases). V lost 0 bases and J lost 5, with 12 bases in between. CDR3 length: 15 amino acids. CDR1 is SEHNR, CDR2 FQNEAQ, per germline (reference sequence). CDR3 bases: TGTGCCAGCAGCTTAGCGGGGGGGGCCCGAGATACGCAGTATTTT. Amino acids: CASSLAGGARDTQYF.

This chain connects TRBV7-3 to TRBJ2-1; weak D call: TRBD1 (6 bases). CDR1 is SGHTA and CDR2 is FQGTGA in the germline V gene. There are 11 residues in the CDR3. V was cut by 5 bases and J by 9 bases, with 8 bases left in between. Here the CDR3 reads CASSQGTEQFF. The CDR3 DNA follows: TGTGCCAGCAGCCAGGGGACTGAGCAGTTCTTC.

The chain employs TRBV6-5 and TRBJ1-2, with D possibly being TRBD1 (6 bases). Germline V CDR1 and CDR2: MNHEY, SVGAGI. CDR3 length: 13 amino acids. V lost 4 bases and J 8 bases, leaving 14 bases between the germline ends. CDR3: CASSLNREGGYTF. CDR3 in DNA: TGTGCCAGCAGTTTGAACAGGGAGGGAGGCTACACCTTC.

The rearrangement uses TRBV10-1 and TRBJ2-2; D gene ambiguous. V shed 7 bases and J shed 1 base, with 10 bases lying between them. Germline CDR1 WNHNN, CDR2 SYGVQD (reference sequence). The CDR3 runs 14 residues. CDR3 nucleotide sequence: TGCGCCAGCACCCCCAGTGGGAACACCGGGGAGCTGTTTTTT. Amino acids: CASTPSGNTGELFF.

The chain couples TRBV15 to TRBJ2-1; D possibly corresponds to TRBD2 (5 bases). The CDR3 is 14 amino acids. CDR1 is LNHNV and CDR2 is YYDKDF in the germline V gene (reference sequence). Trimming took 1 base from V and 6 from J, leaving 10 bases between them. CDR3: CATSRVSGVNEQFF. The CDR3, as DNA: TGTGCCACCAGCAGAGTATCCGGGGTCAATGAGCAGTTCTTC.

The chain uses TRBV7-2 and TRBJ2-1; the D gene is possibly TRBD2 (5 bases). From germline, CDR1 is SGHTA and CDR2 FQGNSA. Trimming left V 1 base short and J 7 bases short, with 11 bases between. This CDR3 comprises 14 residues. In DNA form, the CDR3 reads TGTGCCAGCAGCTTAGTTAGCGCCGCAAATGAGCAGTTCTTC. This sequence encodes CASSLVSAANEQFF.

J is TRBJ2-5 and V is TRBV14, with 7 bases identical to TRBD1. Trimming at V came to 4 bases and at J to 4 bases, leaving 6 bases not matched to a gene. Germline V lookup: CDR1 SGHDN, CDR2 FVKESK. The CDR3 has 14 residues. The chain's CDR3 is CASSRRDRGETQYF. The CDR3 DNA is TGTGCCAGCAGCCGAAGGGACAGAGGAGAGACCCAGTACTTC.

This chain connects TRBV28 to TRBJ1-1; the match to TRBD1 covers 10 bases. The germline gives CDR1 MDHEN, CDR2 SYDVKM. This CDR3 comprises 12 residues. The V gene end was trimmed by 5 bases and the J gene end by 10 bases; junction bases not matched to a gene: 4. CDR3 sequence reads: CASSPGQGLAFF. For the CDR3, the DNA is TGTGCCAGCAGTCCGGGACAGGGGTTAGCTTTCTTT.

This chain uses TRBV6-1 with TRBJ2-3; tentative D call: TRBD2 (6 bases). V was trimmed by 6 bases and J by 8 bases, leaving 18 bases between them. Germline loops: CDR1 MNHNS, CDR2 SASEGT. CDR3 length: 14 amino acids. The DNA for the CDR3 is TGTGCCAGCAGCACCGGAGTTGAGGGAGGTACGCAGTATTTT. It encodes CASSTGVEGGTQYF.

The chain joins TRBV2 to TRBJ1-4; 8 positions agree with TRBD1. The V gene's germline CDR1 is SNHLY and CDR2 FYNNEI. With 11 bases clipped from V and 6 bases from J, the junction kept 8 bases outside the gene matches. The CDR3 is 13 residues long. CDR3: CASRTGLYEKLFF. Written as DNA, the CDR3 is TGTGCCTCAAGGACAGGGTTGTATGAAAAACTGTTTTTT.

The chain recombines TRBV6-5 with TRBJ2-6, with D maybe TRBD1 (6 bases). V was shortened by 4 bases and J by 0 bases, with 10 bases between the two germline ends. From germline, CDR1 is MNHEY and CDR2 SVGAGI. The CDR3 is 16 amino acids. In DNA form, the CDR3 reads TGTGCCAGCAGTTTTGGGGGCAGCTCTGGGGCCAACGTCCTGACTTTC. Translating it yields CASSFGGSSGANVLTF.

The count of this clone is one. The chain employs TRBV7-9 and TRBJ2-6; D is unclear. Trimming removed 9 bases at V and 3 bases at J, with 18 bases between. Germline-derived CDR1 and CDR2 are SEHNR and FQNEAQ (reference sequence). The length of the CDR3 is 16 residues. The CDR3 region has the DNA TGTGCCAGGAAACCTGCCGTGGGCTTTGGGGCCAACGTCCTGACTTTC. Translated: CARKPAVGFGANVLTF.

The J gene is TRBJ1-1, the V gene TRBV7-9; a weak D match, TRBD1 (5 bases). The CDR3 is made up of 14 amino acids. Trimming took off 5 bases at V and 4 bases at J, with 14 bases between the two ends. Germline assignment: CDR1 SEHNR and CDR2 FQNEAQ (reference sequence). The CDR3 DNA is TGTGCCAGCAGCGATAAAGGGGTCGGCACTGAAGCTTTCTTT. Protein: CASSDKGVGTEAFF.

The chain combines TRBV5-1 with TRBJ2-7; unclear D gene. V was cut by 0 bases and J by 0 bases, with 10 bases left in between. The CDR3 runs 15 residues. From germline, CDR1 is SGHRS and CDR2 YFSETQ. The CDR3 sequence: CASSLVPESSYEQYF. In DNA, the CDR3 is TGCGCCAGCAGCTTGGTTCCAGAAAGCTCCTACGAGCAGTACTTC.

This CDR3 is CASSFGLAEQETQYF. CDR3 DNA: TGTGCCAGCAGCTTCGGACTAGCGGAACAAGAGACCCAGTACTTC. V is TRBV7-2 and J is TRBJ2-5, with TRBD2 identical over 10 bases. From germline, CDR1 is SGHTA and CDR2 FQGNSA. The CDR3 loop spans 15 amino acids. V lost 3 bases, J lost 2 bases, and 3 bases stayed unmatched.

The V and J genes are TRBV10-3 and TRBJ2-7; unclear D gene. Germline CDR1 is ENHRY and CDR2 is SYGVKD. The CDR3 totals 14 residues. V was cut by 0 bases and J by 0 bases, with 6 bases left in between. The CDR3: CAISESRLSYEQYF. DNA for the CDR3: TGTGCCATCAGTGAGTCGAGGCTCTCCTACGAGCAGTACTTC.

The chain joins TRBV6-5 to TRBJ2-3; TRBD2 aligns across 14 bases. After removal of 6 bases from V and 7 bases from J, the junction contained 6 bases not matched to a gene. The CDR3 totals 15 residues. Looked up from germline, CDR1 is MNHEY and CDR2 is SVGAGI. CDR3 protein: CASSPRLAGGHTQYF. The CDR3 DNA sequence: TGTGCCAGCAGCCCCCGACTAGCGGGGGGGCATACGCAGTATTTT.

The V and J genes are TRBV12-5 and TRBJ1-2; a weak D match, TRBD1 (6 bases). Germline CDR1 and CDR2: LGHNT and FRNRAP. V was trimmed by 4 bases and J by 5 bases, leaving 14 bases between them. This CDR3 is 14 amino acids long. CDR3 residues: CASGSAGTSYGYTF. In DNA form, the CDR3 reads TGTGCTAGTGGTTCGGCAGGGACAAGTTATGGCTACACCTTC.